The 22 T cell receptor beta chains listed next were all sequenced from one sample in a study of shared clonotypes between healthy human individuals. Generated by immunoSEQ multiplex PCR, the TCRdb table keeps only in-frame clones and is missing some. This sample has roughly 500,000 clones, with 79% found just once. Sequenced material: PBMCs. The source of these receptors is a middle-aged woman in good health. Some clones in this sample may be carry-over from other donors' samples.

This clone was seen at least ten times. The chain couples TRBV18 to TRBJ1-5, with 7 bases identical to TRBD1. CDR3 size: 16 residues. Germline CDR1 reads KGHSH; CDR2 reads LQKENI. Unmatched junction bases numbered 6, after V lost 2 bases and J lost 2 bases. The CDR3 sequence is CASSPLGGFGNQPQHF. The CDR3 DNA sequence: TGTGCCAGCTCACCATTAGGGGGCTTCGGCAATCAGCCCCAGCATTTT.

The chain has TRBV5-4 and TRBJ1-2, with 9 nucleotides matching TRBD1. The CDR3 has 14 amino acids. Germline V lookup: CDR1 SGHNT, CDR2 YYREEE (reference sequence). Unmatched junction bases numbered 0, after V lost 0 bases and J lost 3 bases. This CDR3 reads CASSLGTGDYGYTF. CDR3 in DNA: TGTGCCAGCAGCTTGGGGACAGGGGACTATGGCTACACCTTC.

V is TRBV4-3 and J is TRBJ1-1; D might be TRBD1 (5 bases). Germline CDR1 and CDR2: LGHNA and YSLEER. The CDR3 length is 13 residues. V was cut by 0 bases and J by 11 bases, with 13 bases left in between. For the CDR3, the DNA is TGCGCCAGCAGCCAAGACGTAGGGGTTGGGGCTTTCTTT. As protein: CASSQDVGVGAFF.

This sequence joins TRBV28 and TRBJ2-1; 8 nucleotides align to TRBD1. Germline loops: CDR1 MDHEN, CDR2 SYDVKM. The CDR3 consists of 13 residues. V was clipped by 10 bases and J by 5 bases; unmatched bases: 7. CDR3 amino acids: CAIRQGLNNEQFF. Written as DNA, the CDR3 is TGTGCCATCAGACAGGGGCTTAACAATGAGCAGTTCTTC.

CDR3 sequence: CASSLDGAGGAVGIQYF. Written as DNA, the CDR3 is TGTGCCAGCAGCTTAGATGGAGCGGGAGGAGCGGTAGGCATTCAGTACTTC. This chain links TRBV11-2 with TRBJ2-4; 9 nucleotides match TRBD2. Unmatched junction bases numbered 12, after V lost 0 bases and J lost 9 bases. The germline gives CDR1 SGHAT, CDR2 FQNNGV. The CDR3 runs 17 residues.

This chain connects TRBV10-2 to TRBJ2-2; TRBD2 agrees at 8 bases. Germline loops: CDR1 WSHSY, CDR2 SAAADI. The CDR3 sequence is 16 residues long. With V trimmed by 5 bases and J by 3 bases, 8 bases remained unmatched. In nucleotides, the CDR3 is TGCGCCAGCAGTTACCCAGCGGGAGTAGACACCGGGGAGCTGTTTTTT. This translates into CASSYPAGVDTGELFF.

This clone was counted once. The chain uses TRBV7-8 and TRBJ1-1; D is uncertain. Trimming shortened V by 1 base and J by 0 bases, and 18 bases separated the two germline ends. The germline gives CDR1 SGHVS, CDR2 FQNEAQ. There are 18 residues in the CDR3. The CDR3 loop reads CASSLVGFDNFMNTEAFF. The CDR3, as DNA: TGTGCCAGCAGCTTAGTGGGTTTCGATAATTTTATGAACACTGAAGCTTTCTTT. The variable domain in full, completed from reference TRBV7-8 and TRBJ1-1, reads GAGVSQSPRYKVAKRGQDVALRCDPISGHVSLFWYQQALGQGPEFLTYFQNEAQLDKSGLPSDRFFAERPEGSVSTLKIQRTQQEDSAVYLCASSLVGFDNFMNTEAFFGQGTRLTVV.

The V gene is TRBV7-2, the J gene TRBJ2-5, with TRBD1 as a possible D gene (5 bases). CDR1 SGHTA and CDR2 FQGNSA come from the germline V gene. The CDR3 is 15 amino acids. V dropped 0 bases and J dropped 2 bases, with 10 bases sitting between them. CDR3: CASSLAGRTQETQYF. CDR3 nucleotide sequence: TGTGCCAGCAGCTTAGCAGGCAGGACACAAGAGACCCAGTACTTC.

The chain employs TRBV4-1 and TRBJ1-3; 7 positions agree with TRBD1. The V and J ends lost 1 base and 0 bases, in that order; junction bases with no gene match: 6. The length of the CDR3 is 17 residues. Germline V gene data show CDR1 as MGHRA and CDR2 as YSYEKL. The CDR3 is CASSQGRQGASGNTIYF. The CDR3 DNA reads TGCGCCAGCAGCCAAGGGCGACAGGGAGCCTCTGGAAACACCATATATTTT.

This clone was counted at least ten times. The gene calls are TRBV11-3 and TRBJ2-1; TRBD2 matches 9 bases. The ends lost 0 bases at V and 7 bases at J; junction bases unmatched: 10. The germline CDR1 and CDR2 sequences are SGHNT and YENEEA. This CDR3 is built from 17 residues. The DNA of the CDR3 is TGTGCCAGCAGCTTAGATTTCGCGGGAGGGCATCATAATGAGCAGTTCTTC. It is translated as CASSLDFAGGHHNEQFF.

This CDR3 is CASSQVGVAVEAFF. The CDR3 nucleotides are TGTGCCAGCAGCCAAGTCGGGGTAGCAGTTGAAGCTTTCTTT. The chain links TRBV14 to TRBJ1-1; D ambiguous. The CDR3 totals 14 residues. V was shortened by 1 base and J by 7 bases, with 13 bases between the two germline ends. From germline, CDR1 is SGHDN and CDR2 FVKESK.

The chain carries TRBV28 and TRBJ2-2; 7 bases line up with TRBD1. The CDR3 runs to 15 residues. CDR1 is MDHEN, CDR2 SYDVKM, per germline. Trimming cost V 4 bases and J 4 bases; bases outside gene matches: 6. For the CDR3, the DNA is TGTGCCAGCAGTTCAGGGGGTCTAGGCACCGGGGAGCTGTTTTTT. Translated: CASSSGGLGTGELFF.

The chain links TRBV28 to TRBJ1-5; a possible D gene is TRBD1 (5 bases). The V gene lost 7 bases and the J gene lost 6 bases, with 16 bases spanning the gap. The germline V gene encodes CDR1 MDHEN and CDR2 SYDVKM. This CDR3 contains 14 residues. CDR3 coding DNA: TGTGCCAGCATCACCGGGGGGTTTGGTCAGCCCCAGCATTTT. Translation: CASITGGFGQPQHF.

The rearrangement links TRBV19 to TRBJ1-5; the D gene is possibly TRBD1 (6 bases). Trimming took 6 bases from V and 7 from J, leaving 16 bases between them. From germline, CDR1 is LNHDA and CDR2 SQIVND (reference sequence). This CDR3 region has 14 residues. The CDR3 DNA sequence: TGTGCCAGTAGGGAAACAGGGCCAGGACAGCCCCAGCATTTT. As protein: CASRETGPGQPQHF.

As regards this clone: Germline and junction disagree at one end, which may indicate a read error. This chain links TRBV5-4 with TRBJ1-2; D is unresolved. The germline CDR1 and CDR2 sequences are SGHNT and YYREEE (reference sequence). The CDR3 spans 14 residues. CDR3 in amino acids: CASSLSRFGLGYTF. In DNA form, the CDR3 reads TGCGCCAGCAGCCTTAGCCGGTTCGGTCTTGGCTACACCTTC.

This clone appeared a few times. At one of its ends the junction is not consistent with the germline gene, which may arise from a read error. The rearrangement joins TRBV5-1 to TRBJ2-7; tentative D call: TRBD2 (6 bases). This CDR3 has 15 residues. Germline-derived CDR1 and CDR2 are SGHRS and YFSETQ. CDR3 nucleotide sequence: TGCGCCAGCAAGGCTGACGGGAGTGGGTCCTCCGAGCAGTACTTC. Amino acids: CASKADGSGSSEQYF.

Concerning this clone itself: The same CDR3 can be traced to other DNA sequences in this sample. The chain has TRBV18 and TRBJ2-5; D is ambiguous. V was trimmed by 4 bases and J by 5 bases, leaving 8 bases between them. Germline assignment: CDR1 KGHSH and CDR2 LQKENI. The CDR3 has 12 amino acids. The CDR3 reads CASSQERETQYF. The CDR3 DNA reads as TGTGCCAGCTCACAGGAGAGGGAGACCCAGTACTTC.

This clone was found many times. The chain uses TRBV11-2 and TRBJ1-1; D is unclear. This CDR3 spans 14 amino acids. V gave up 1 base and J gave up 3 bases, with 9 bases separating them. Germline V gene data show CDR1 as SGHAT and CDR2 as FQNNGV. CDR3 region: CASSLAGVHTEAFF. The CDR3 DNA follows: TGTGCCAGCAGCTTAGCCGGGGTTCACACTGAAGCTTTCTTT.

The chain employs TRBV27 and TRBJ2-7; D uncertain. The germline gives CDR1 MNHEY, CDR2 SMNVEV (reference sequence). The V gene lost 3 bases and the J gene lost 9 bases, with 0 bases spanning the gap. The CDR3 is 8 amino acids. In DNA, the CDR3 is TGTGCCAGCAGTTTGCAGTACTTC. This codes for CASSLQYF.

The chain joins TRBV28 to TRBJ2-4; TRBD1 aligns across 8 bases. Germline lookup yields CDR1 MDHEN and CDR2 SYDVKM. The CDR3 has 16 residues. V shed 6 bases and J 0 bases; nucleotides not matched to a gene: 7. The CDR3 sequence: CASRDGTGLAKNIQYF. CDR3 sequence (DNA): TGTGCCAGCAGGGACGGGACAGGACTAGCCAAAAACATTCAGTACTTC.

This chain links TRBV28 with TRBJ1-2, with 10 bases fitting TRBD1. This CDR3 region has 13 residues. CDR1 is MDHEN and CDR2 is SYDVKM in the germline V gene. V lost 6 bases, J lost 6 bases, and 4 bases stayed unmatched. The CDR3 here is CASSQGQGNGYTF. DNA for the CDR3: TGTGCCAGCAGCCAGGGACAGGGGAATGGCTACACCTTC.

CDR3 loop: CASSPGTSSSYEQYF. The CDR3 bases are TGTGCCAGCAGCCCCGGGACTAGCAGCTCCTACGAGCAGTACTTC. This sequence joins TRBV5-4 and TRBJ2-7; 9 nucleotides match TRBD2. CDR1 SGHNT and CDR2 YYREEE come from the germline V gene (reference sequence). The V segment lost 4 bases and the J segment 0 bases; nucleotides outside the gene matches: 5. This CDR3 has 15 residues. Together with reference TRBV5-4 and TRBJ2-7, the CDR3 gives the full variable domain: ETGVTQSPTHLIKTRGQQVTLRCSSQSGHNTVSWYQQALGQGPQFIFQYYREEENGRGNFPPRFSGLQFPNYSSELNVNALELDDSALYLCASSPGTSSSYEQYFGPGTRLTVT.